These 25 T cell receptor beta chains originate from one sample sequenced in a study of T cell repertoires in cytomegalovirus infection. These TCRs are of unknown antigen specificity. TCRdb reanalysed the reads using MiXCR and keeps one entry per CDR3 protein. Of about 900,000 distinct CDR3 sequences listed, roughly 30% were seen once; the top ten hold about an eighth. The material sequenced was cultured CD8+ T cells from PBMCs, taken from culture after CMV antigen stimulation. The receptors stem from a human donor in good health (CMV status not recorded). Some clones in this sample may be carry-over from other donors' samples.

Only a few counts were recorded for this clonotype. The chain uses TRBV7-9 and TRBJ2-3; possible D gene TRBD2, 6 bases. Trimming pared 8 bases from V and 5 bases from J, leaving 14 bases between. The CDR3 is 13 amino acids. Germline V gives CDR1 SEHNR, CDR2 FQNEAQ (reference sequence). The CDR3 coding sequence is TGTGCCAGCTTGGACTATCTCGGAGATACGCAGTATTTT. This codes for CASLDYLGDTQYF.

This clonotype was seen many times. The chain couples TRBV6-1 to TRBJ2-1; D is possibly TRBD2 (6 bases). Trimming cost V 3 bases and J 9 bases, with 15 bases left between them. Germline CDR1 and CDR2: MNHNS and SASEGT. The CDR3 consists of 14 residues. The CDR3 region has the DNA TGTGCCAGCAGTGAGATGCAGGTGGGGGGTGAGCAGTTCTTC. It encodes CASSEMQVGGEQFF.

The chain has TRBV4-1 and TRBJ2-5; D is unresolved. Trimming removed 2 bases at V and 5 bases at J, with 15 bases between. Germline V gives CDR1 MGHRA, CDR2 YSYEKL. The CDR3 runs to 15 residues. The CDR3 sequence: CASSQRVAVEETQYF. CDR3 nucleotides: TGCGCCAGCAGCCAAAGGGTTGCGGTGGAGGAGACCCAGTACTTC.

The chain employs TRBV7-9 and TRBJ2-7; TRBD1 aligns across 9 bases. The junction had 9 bases not matched to a gene; V was cut back by 3 bases and J by 6 bases. Looked up from germline, CDR1 is SEHNR and CDR2 is FQNEAQ (reference sequence). CDR3 size: 15 residues. The CDR3 DNA reads TGTGCCAGCAGCTTGGGGACAGGGAAAGACCTCGAGCAGTACGTC. Amino acids: CASSLGTGKDLEQYV.

This clonotype was detected only a few times. The chain recombines TRBV12-3 or TRBV12-4 with TRBJ2-7; TRBD1 agrees at 7 bases. J lost 6 bases, V lost 6 bases, and 8 bases had no gene match. The CDR3 has 13 residues. The DNA of the CDR3 is TGTGCCAGCAGCCCTGACAGGGTCGGCGAGCAGTACTTC. Translating gives CASSPDRVGEQYF.

Concerning this clonotype: This may stem from a read error, because a much larger clone lies one nucleotide away. The chain employs TRBV7-8 and TRBJ1-1; tentatively, D is TRBD1 (5 bases). The length of the CDR3 is 15 residues. Germline CDR1 reads SGHVS; CDR2 reads FQNEAQ. V shed 4 bases and J shed 1 base, with 13 bases lying between them. The CDR3 reads CASSSPMGQNTEAFF. The CDR3 DNA sequence: TGTGCCAGCAGCTCTCCCATGGGGCAGAACACTGAAGCTTTCTTT.

The chain couples TRBV4-1 to TRBJ2-1, with 11 bases matching TRBD2. CDR1 is MGHRA, CDR2 YSYEKL, per germline. The CDR3 is made up of 17 amino acids. The trim removed 2 bases at V and 8 bases at J, leaving 11 bases unmatched. CDR3 protein: CASSQLYSGGGTDEQFF. The CDR3, as DNA: TGCGCCAGCAGCCAACTATATAGCGGGGGGGGAACTGATGAGCAGTTCTTC.

This clonotype turned up a few times. The rearrangement links TRBV6-6 to TRBJ1-1; perhaps TRBD1 as D (6 bases). This CDR3 is built from 16 residues. Germline CDR1 is MNHNY and CDR2 is SVGAGI (reference sequence). V dropped 0 bases and J dropped 0 bases, with 11 bases sitting between them. The CDR3 spells CASSYSWGPLNTEAFF. CDR3 DNA sequence: TGTGCCAGCAGTTACTCGTGGGGGCCTCTGAACACTGAAGCTTTCTTT.

Here the CDR3 DNA reads TGTGCCAGCAGTGGAACGACAGGGATGAGTGAAAAACTGTTTTTT. Its protein is CASSGTTGMSEKLFF. The chain couples TRBV27 to TRBJ1-4; 7 bases fit TRBD1. From germline, CDR1 is MNHEY and CDR2 SMNVEV (reference sequence). The CDR3 has 15 residues. With 5 bases clipped from V and 7 bases from J, the junction kept 10 bases outside the gene matches.

This clonotype was observed a handful of times. The CDR3 reads CASSLPGQDPDTQYF. CDR3 DNA: TGTGCCAGCAGCTTGCCGGGACAGGACCCAGATACGCAGTATTTT. The V gene is TRBV5-4, the J gene TRBJ2-3; 8 bases align to TRBD1. From germline, CDR1 is SGHNT and CDR2 YYREEE (reference sequence). CDR3 length: 15 amino acids. V lost 1 base to trimming and J lost 4 bases; unmatched junction nucleotides: 5. Full variable domain (outside the CDR3, taken from reference TRBV5-4 and TRBJ2-3): ETGVTQSPTHLIKTRGQQVTLRCSSQSGHNTVSWYQQALGQGPQFIFQYYREEENGRGNFPPRFSGLQFPNYSSELNVNALELDDSALYLCASSLPGQDPDTQYFGPGTRLTVL.

This clonotype is a singleton in its sample. Given a much more abundant clone one base away, this may be a read error. The chain joins TRBV28 to TRBJ1-1; no firm D call. In germline, CDR1 is MDHEN, CDR2 SYDVKM. The CDR3 sequence is 13 residues long. CDR3 protein: CTSSLGVVTEAFF. The CDR3 DNA is TGTACCAGCAGCCTCGGGGTGGTCACTGAAGCTTTCTTT.

This clonotype was counted at least ten times. The genes are TRBV7-6 and TRBJ1-2; D unclear. Germline V gene data show CDR1 as SGHVS and CDR2 as FNYEAQ. CDR3 length: 12 amino acids. The V end was cut by 5 bases, the J end by 7 bases, with 11 bases between. The CDR3 is CASSLDSGGYTF. The CDR3 bases are TGTGCCAGCAGCCTAGACTCTGGTGGCTACACCTTC.

In its sample, this clonotype was seen many times. For the CDR3, the DNA is TGTGCCAGCAGCTTCAGATCGAACACTGAAGCTTTCTTT. Encoded protein: CASSFRSNTEAFF. V usage is TRBV6-1 and J usage is TRBJ1-1; no definite D call. The CDR3 has 13 residues. In germline, CDR1 is MNHNS, CDR2 SASEGT. V was pared by 6 bases and J by 1 base, with 9 bases between.

The J gene is TRBJ1-2, the V gene TRBV12-3 or TRBV12-4; 7 bases line up with TRBD1. This CDR3 comprises 17 residues. V was clipped by 2 bases and J by 5 bases; unmatched bases: 14. CDR3 amino acids: CASSLYPQGPGGYGYTF. CDR3 sequence (DNA): TGTGCCAGCAGTTTATATCCACAGGGGCCGGGAGGGTATGGCTACACCTTC.

V usage is TRBV4-1 and J usage is TRBJ2-2; no reliable D call. The CDR3 spans 16 residues. V was pared by 0 bases and J by 6 bases, with 14 bases between. CDR1 is MGHRA and CDR2 is YSYEKL in the germline V gene. CDR3 residues: CASSQEKRKTAGELFF. The CDR3 nucleotides are TGCGCCAGCAGCCAAGAAAAGCGCAAGACGGCCGGGGAGCTGTTTTTT.

This clonotype showed up just a few times. The chain uses TRBV5-6 and TRBJ2-1, with no clear D. Germline V CDR1 and CDR2: SGHDT, YYEEEE. The V gene lost 3 bases and the J gene lost 8 bases, with 9 bases spanning the gap. This CDR3 has 12 residues. CDR3 bases: TGTGCCAGCAGCTCATCCTCGGATGAGCAGTTCTTC. Protein: CASSSSSDEQFF.

The rearrangement links TRBV7-2 to TRBJ2-7; 9 nucleotides match TRBD2. V shed 2 bases and J 7 bases; nucleotides not matched to a gene: 9. The CDR3 consists of 15 residues. Germline CDR1 reads SGHTA; CDR2 reads FQGNSA. For the CDR3, the DNA is TGTGCCAGCAGCTTAATCGGGCTAGCGGGACAAGAGCAGTACGTC. Translation: CASSLIGLAGQEQYV.

This clonotype occurred many times. The V gene is TRBV7-9, the J gene TRBJ2-1; 11 positions agree with TRBD2. J lost 10 bases, V lost 6 bases, and 14 bases had no gene match. This CDR3 is 16 amino acids long. The germline V gene encodes CDR1 SEHNR and CDR2 FQNEAQ (reference sequence). The CDR3 loop is CASSIIAGGPSTEQFF. DNA of the CDR3: TGTGCCAGCAGTATTATAGCGGGGGGGCCGAGTACGGAGCAGTTCTTC.

This clonotype occurred many times. This sequence joins TRBV11-2 and TRBJ2-2; D not certain. This CDR3 has 15 residues. V was clipped by 2 bases and J by 1 base, with 8 bases between them. Germline CDR1 is SGHAT and CDR2 is FQNNGV. CDR3 nucleotide sequence: TGTGCCAGCAGCTTATCTCGCGGGAACACCGGGGAGCTGTTTTTT. It yields the protein CASSLSRGNTGELFF.

This chain joins TRBV7-9 and TRBJ2-3; D possibly matches TRBD1 or TRBD2 (6 bases each). Trimming shortened V by 0 bases and J by 2 bases, and 12 bases separated the two germline ends. The CDR3 has 16 amino acids. Germline V gene data show CDR1 as SEHNR and CDR2 as FQNEAQ (reference sequence). The CDR3 protein is CASSLAQGGNTDTQYF. The CDR3 bases are TGTGCCAGCAGCTTAGCTCAAGGGGGGAACACAGATACGCAGTATTTT.

This rearrangement joins TRBV5-1 to TRBJ2-7, with 8 positions matching TRBD1. Germline V lookup: CDR1 SGHRS, CDR2 YFSETQ. The CDR3 sequence is 14 residues long. The trim removed 1 base at V and 3 bases at J, leaving 3 bases unmatched. The CDR3 DNA is TGCGCCAGCAGCTTGAGGACAGGGCGCTACGAGCAGTACTTC. This translates into CASSLRTGRYEQYF.

The CDR3 DNA reads TGTGCCAGCAGCCCCCGGGCCAAGGGGGCCTATGGCTACACCTTC. Amino acid sequence: CASSPRAKGAYGYTF. The genes are TRBV3-1 and TRBJ1-2, with TRBD1 matching 7 bases. This CDR3 is built from 15 residues. Trimming removed 4 bases from V and 4 bases from J; junction bases left unmatched: 9. CDR1 is LGHDT and CDR2 is YNNKEL in the germline V gene (reference sequence).

Of note for this clonotype: The junction departs from the called germline gene at one end, perhaps through a read error. V and J are TRBV7-3 and TRBJ2-1; D not certain. The CDR3 is 16 amino acids. Germline V gives CDR1 SGHTA, CDR2 FQGTGA. CDR3 sequence: CTSSHPDIDSYNEQFF. As DNA, the CDR3 is TGTACCAGCAGCCATCCTGACATTGACTCCTACAATGAGCAGTTCTTC.

Concerning this clonotype: The junction departs from the called germline gene at one end, perhaps through a read error. This chain uses TRBV20-1 with TRBJ1-1; the D gene is possibly TRBD1 (5 bases). Germline values: CDR1 DFQATT, CDR2 SNEGSKA (reference sequence). The CDR3 extends over 13 amino acids. The CDR3 loop is CSARDGANPEAFF. CDR3 bases: TGCAGTGCTAGAGACGGGGCGAACCCTGAAGCTTTCTTT.

This clonotype was recorded at least ten times. The V and J genes are TRBV7-8 and TRBJ1-1; D remains ambiguous. CDR1 is SGHVS and CDR2 is FQNEAQ in the germline V gene. Trimming took 1 base from V and 0 from J, leaving 9 bases between them. There are 15 residues in the CDR3. CDR3 sequence: CASSLVAVLNTEAFF. The DNA for the CDR3 is TGTGCCAGCAGCTTAGTAGCAGTCTTGAACACTGAAGCTTTCTTT.